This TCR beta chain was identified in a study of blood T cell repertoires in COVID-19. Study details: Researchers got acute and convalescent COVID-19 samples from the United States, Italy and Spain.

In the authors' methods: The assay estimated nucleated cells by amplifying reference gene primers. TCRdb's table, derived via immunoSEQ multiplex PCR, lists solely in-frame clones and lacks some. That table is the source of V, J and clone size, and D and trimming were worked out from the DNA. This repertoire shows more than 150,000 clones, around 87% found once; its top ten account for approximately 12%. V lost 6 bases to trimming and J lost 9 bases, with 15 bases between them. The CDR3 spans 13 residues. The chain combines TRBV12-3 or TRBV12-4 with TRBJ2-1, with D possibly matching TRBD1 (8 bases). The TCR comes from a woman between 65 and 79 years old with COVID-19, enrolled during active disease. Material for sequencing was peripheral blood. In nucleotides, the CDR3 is TGTGCCAGCAGGGGAGGGACAGGAGGTGAGCAGTTCTTC. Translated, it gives CASRGGTGGEQFF.